Below are 20 T cell receptor beta chains sequenced from a single sample in a study of blood T cell repertoires in COVID-19. Measured with immunoSEQ multiplex PCR; TCRdb has only the in-frame clones, and not every one. The repertoire holds 110,000 to 150,000 clones, with under 90% as singletons. Sequencing input: peripheral blood. The receptors shown here come from a man between 65 and 85 years old who had recovered from COVID-19.

This clone was seen a few times. The chain uses TRBV3-1 (or the pseudogene TRBV3-2) and TRBJ1-3; perhaps TRBD1 as D (5 bases). The CDR3 loop spans 16 amino acids. CDR1 and CDR2 (germline): LGHDT, YNNKEL (reference sequence). Trimming left V 3 bases short and J 0 bases short, with 12 bases between. CDR3 bases: TGTGCCAGCAGCCATGTCGACAGACTCTCTGGAAACACCATATATTTT. Its protein is CASSHVDRLSGNTIYF.

The genes are TRBV7-9 and TRBJ1-5; D gene uncertain. Germline CDR1 reads SEHNR; CDR2 reads FQNEAQ (reference sequence). The CDR3 extends over 18 amino acids. V lost 1 base and J lost 0, with 16 bases in between. The CDR3 here is CASSLVAGGLYSNQPQHF. The CDR3 bases are TGTGCCAGCAGCTTAGTGGCAGGAGGCCTTTATAGCAATCAGCCCCAGCATTTT.

This clone has a handful of counts. This chain uses TRBV6-5 with TRBJ2-7; D ambiguous. With 9 bases removed from V and 2 bases from J, the gap between germline ends came to 11 bases. The CDR3 runs 12 residues. The V gene's germline CDR1 is MNHEY and CDR2 SVGAGI. CDR3 sequence: CASTISAYEQYF. The CDR3 DNA follows: TGTGCCAGTACAATTTCTGCCTACGAGCAGTACTTC.

The J gene is TRBJ2-3, the V gene TRBV6-5, with a tentative D call TRBD1 (5 bases). V was clipped by 3 bases and J by 3 bases, with 13 bases between them. Germline loops: CDR1 MNHEY, CDR2 SVGAGI. This CDR3 has 15 residues. CDR3 sequence (DNA): TGTGCCAGCAGTTATCAGGGCGCGAGAACAGATACGCAGTATTTT. Protein sequence: CASSYQGARTDTQYF.

The table lists this clone with a count of one. The chain employs TRBV7-9 and TRBJ2-7; a possible D gene is TRBD1 (5 bases). The CDR3 consists of 15 residues. V lost 3 bases and J lost 0, with 12 bases in between. Looked up from germline, CDR1 is SEHNR and CDR2 is FQNEAQ (reference sequence). The CDR3 DNA sequence: TGTGCCAGCAGCTTGGCAGGGTTTGGCTCCTACGAGCAGTACTTC. Protein sequence: CASSLAGFGSYEQYF.

The CDR3 region is CASSLALNNYGYTF. The CDR3 nucleotides are TGTGCCAGCAGCTTGGCCCTTAATAACTATGGCTACACCTTC. The chain recombines TRBV5-5 with TRBJ1-2; D uncertain. CDR1 is SGHKS and CDR2 is YYEKEE in the germline V gene (reference sequence). This CDR3 has 14 amino acids. V dropped 0 bases and J dropped 1 base, with 7 bases sitting between them.

This rearrangement joins TRBV11-2 to TRBJ2-5, with 8 bases aligning to TRBD2. The CDR3 spans 19 residues. Losses at the gene ends were 1 base for V and 4 bases for J; bases not matched to a gene: 17. Germline CDR1 SGHAT, CDR2 FQNNGV. In DNA, the CDR3 is TGTGCCAGCAGCTTAGGGACAAGCGGGAGTAGCGCAGCGGGAGAGACCCAGTACTTC. Translated: CASSLGTSGSSAAGETQYF.

CDR3 nucleotide sequence: TGTGCTAGTGGTTTGTCAGGGGATGAAAAACTGTTTTTT. Translating gives CASGLSGDEKLFF. The chain uses TRBV12-5 and TRBJ1-4, with a weak D call TRBD1 (6 bases). Germline CDR1 LGHNT, CDR2 FRNRAP. Trimming took 2 bases from V and 6 from J, leaving 7 bases between them. This CDR3 contains 13 residues.

This chain links TRBV30 with TRBJ2-2, with TRBD2 matching over 7 bases. Germline values: CDR1 GTSNPN, CDR2 SVGIG (reference sequence). CDR3 length equals 15 residues. After removal of 0 bases from V and 6 bases from J, the junction contained 7 bases not matched to a gene. In DNA form, the CDR3 reads TGTGCCTGGAGTGTACGATTGGGGGGGGCCGGGGAGCTGTTTTTT. It specifies CAWSVRLGGAGELFF.

The chain combines TRBV30 with TRBJ1-1; maybe TRBD1 (6 bases). V lost 3 bases to trimming and J lost 0 bases, with 8 bases between them. CDR3 size: 13 residues. Germline values: CDR1 GTSNPN, CDR2 SVGIG (reference sequence). CDR3 amino acids: CAWSGQLNTEAFF. The CDR3 DNA is TGTGCCTGGAGCGGACAGTTGAACACTGAAGCTTTCTTT.

This sequence joins TRBV4-1 and TRBJ2-2; the match to TRBD2 covers 7 bases. This CDR3 contains 17 residues. Trimming removed 5 bases from V and 0 bases from J; junction bases left unmatched: 9. The germline gives CDR1 MGHRA, CDR2 YSYEKL. CDR3 nucleotides: TGCGCCAGCAGCTTTGCCCTAGCGGAGTCGAACACCGGGGAGCTGTTTTTT. Translating it yields CASSFALAESNTGELFF.

This clone appeared once. The gene calls are TRBV4-1 and TRBJ2-2; maybe TRBD2 (6 bases). CDR1 MGHRA and CDR2 YSYEKL come from the germline V gene. The CDR3 length is 14 residues. Trimming cost V 5 bases and J 7 bases, with 14 bases left between them. As DNA, the CDR3 is TGCGCCAGCAGCGCCCGGGAGTCGGGCGGGGAGCTGTTTTTT. Its translation: CASSARESGGELFF.

The chain couples TRBV4-1 to TRBJ1-4; TRBD1 matches at 9 bases. Germline-derived CDR1 and CDR2 are MGHRA and YSYEKL. Unmatched junction bases numbered 9, after V lost 2 bases and J lost 5 bases. The CDR3 has 17 residues. The CDR3 nucleotides read TGCGCCAGCAGCCAAAGTGGAGTAGGACAGGGGAATGAAAAACTGTTTTTT. Encoded protein: CASSQSGVGQGNEKLFF.

The CDR3 loop reads CASSLASGRAYEQFF. In nucleotides, the CDR3 is TGTGCCAGCAGCTTAGCTAGCGGGAGGGCTTATGAGCAGTTCTTC. The V call is TRBV5-5, the J call TRBJ2-1, with 12 bases aligning to TRBD2. This CDR3 is built from 15 residues. The V gene's germline CDR1 is SGHKS and CDR2 YYEKEE (reference sequence). J was trimmed by 8 bases and V by 2 bases; bases with no gene match: 5. The full variable domain, rest sourced from reference TRBV5-5 and TRBJ2-1, is DAGVTQSPTHLIKTRGQQVTLRCSPISGHKSVSWYQQVLGQGPQFIFQYYEKEERGRGNFPDRFSARQFPNYSSELNVNALLLGDSALYLCASSLASGRAYEQFFGPGTRLTVL.

The V and J genes are TRBV24-1 and TRBJ2-3; 10 nucleotides align to TRBD2. Germline assignment: CDR1 KGHDR and CDR2 SFDVKD. J was trimmed by 0 bases and V by 4 bases; bases with no gene match: 15. CDR3 size: 20 residues. In DNA, the CDR3 is TGTGCCACCAGTGACCCTCGCTGGACTAGCGGAAAAGATAGCACAGATACGCAGTATTTT. Translation: CATSDPRWTSGKDSTDTQYF.

The chain is built from TRBV5-1 and TRBJ2-1; the D gene is possibly TRBD2 (7 bases). V gave up 0 bases and J gave up 11 bases, with 15 bases separating them. CDR3 length equals 14 residues. Germline V gene data show CDR1 as SGHRS and CDR2 as YFSETQ. CDR3 sequence (DNA): TGCGCCAGCAGCTTGGGCCTCTCGGGGGGCCAGCAGTTCTTC. Its translation: CASSLGLSGGQQFF.

The genes are TRBV5-1 and TRBJ1-4; D not certain. V dropped 4 bases and J dropped 0 bases, with 10 bases sitting between them. This CDR3 is built from 15 residues. The germline CDR1 and CDR2 sequences are SGHRS and YFSETQ. CDR3 residues: CASSTEGATNEKLFF. The CDR3 nucleotides read TGCGCCAGCAGCACAGAAGGTGCAACTAATGAAAAACTGTTTTTT.

The chain has TRBV4-3 and TRBJ2-7; no firm D call. V shed 0 bases and J shed 0 bases, with 12 bases lying between them. The CDR3 consists of 16 residues. Germline V gene lookup returns CDR1 LGHNA and CDR2 YSLEER. The CDR3 loop reads CASSQDRAPPSYEQYF. In nucleotides, the CDR3 is TGCGCCAGCAGCCAAGATAGAGCCCCACCCTCCTACGAGCAGTACTTC.

CDR3 amino acids: CASNPSLSGSTDTQYF. CDR3 in DNA: TGCGCCAGCAATCCCTCTCTTAGCGGGAGCACAGATACGCAGTATTTT. The V call is TRBV5-1, the J call TRBJ2-3; TRBD2 matches 7 bases. V dropped 6 bases and J dropped 0; count of bases not matched to a gene: 10. The CDR3 totals 16 residues. Germline lookup yields CDR1 SGHRS and CDR2 YFSETQ. The full variable domain, its missing parts supplied by reference TRBV5-1 and TRBJ2-3, is KAGVTQTPRYLIKTRGQQVTLSCSPISGHRSVSWYQQTPGQGLQFLFEYFSETQRNKGNFPGRFSGRQFSNSRSEMNVSTLELGDSALYLCASNPSLSGSTDTQYFGPGTRLTVL.

The CDR3 spells CAWSPWGRASLFF. In DNA form, the CDR3 reads TGTGCCTGGAGTCCCTGGGGCCGGGCTTCTCTGTTTTTT. V usage is TRBV30 and J usage is TRBJ1-4, with D tentatively TRBD1 (5 bases). The germline V and J ends were trimmed by 2 bases and 14 bases, with 18 bases remaining between them. The germline V gene has CDR1 GTSNPN and CDR2 SVGIG (reference sequence). This CDR3 comprises 13 residues.